These 17 T cell receptor beta chains originate from one sample sequenced in a study of cytomegalovirus exposure and HLA in healthy donors. PCR used 60 Vbeta primers and 13 Jbeta primers. Libraries were prepared by immunoSEQ multiplex PCR; TCRdb keeps only in-frame clonotypes and omits some of them. The sample table sets out 120,000 or so clones. Sample: PBMCs. The receptors derive from a man aged 18 to 29 in good health and CMV-seronegative.

V and J are TRBV6-5 and TRBJ2-1, with 11 bases that match TRBD2. From germline, CDR1 is MNHEY and CDR2 SVGAGI. Trimming cost V 5 bases and J 6 bases; bases outside gene matches: 6. CDR3 length: 15 amino acids. The CDR3 region is CASSPNLAGGNEQFF. CDR3 in DNA: TGTGCCAGCAGTCCTAATCTAGCGGGGGGCAATGAGCAGTTCTTC.

The CDR3 reads CASSFLAGGRRPGELFF. The CDR3 coding sequence is TGCGCCAGCAGCTTCCTAGCGGGGGGGCGTCGTCCCGGGGAGCTGTTTTTT. The genes are TRBV5-1 and TRBJ2-2; 12 nucleotides line up with TRBD2. The V segment lost 2 bases and the J segment 6 bases; nucleotides outside the gene matches: 8. CDR3 length equals 17 residues. Germline-derived CDR1 and CDR2 are SGHRS and YFSETQ.

The V gene is TRBV10-3, the J gene TRBJ2-7, with 7 bases matching TRBD2. Germline trimming cut 0 bases from V and 12 bases from J; bases unmatched to any gene: 8. The germline V gene has CDR1 ENHRY and CDR2 SYGVKD. This CDR3 has 13 residues. The DNA of the CDR3 is TGTGCCATCAGTGAGTCCTCCCGGGACTACAGGTACTTC. This translates into CAISESSRDYRYF.

The J gene is TRBJ2-5, the V gene TRBV9; 13 bases map to TRBD2. This CDR3 spans 16 amino acids. The germline CDR1 and CDR2 sequences are SGDLS and YYNGEE. V lost 4 bases to trimming and J lost 5 bases; unmatched junction nucleotides: 8. This CDR3 reads CASSLSTSGGAETQYF. DNA for the CDR3: TGTGCCAGCAGCTTGTCAACTAGCGGGGGGGCGGAGACCCAGTACTTC.

The rearrangement joins TRBV4-1 to TRBJ2-5; maybe TRBD2 (6 bases). The CDR3 consists of 13 residues. V dropped 5 bases and J dropped 5 bases, with 12 bases sitting between them. Germline loops: CDR1 MGHRA, CDR2 YSYEKL. The CDR3 loop reads CASSKGSGETQYF. Here the CDR3 DNA reads TGCGCCAGCAGCAAGGGCAGCGGGGAGACCCAGTACTTC.

The chain links TRBV28 to TRBJ2-5; TRBD2 is a possible D gene (5 bases). There are 12 residues in the CDR3. The germline gives CDR1 MDHEN, CDR2 SYDVKM. Deletions cut 6 bases from V and 5 bases from J, with 10 bases between. The CDR3 loop is CASRGPGETQYF. In nucleotides, the CDR3 is TGTGCCAGCAGGGGTCCGGGGGAGACCCAGTACTTC.

The chain links TRBV6-4 to TRBJ2-7; TRBD1 matches at 7 bases. Germline CDR1 and CDR2: MRHNA and SNTAGT. With V trimmed by 6 bases and J by 4 bases, 12 bases remained unmatched. The CDR3 totals 15 residues. CDR3 protein: CASSLQGGAGYEQYF. Here the CDR3 DNA reads TGTGCCAGCAGCCTACAAGGGGGCGCTGGTTACGAGCAGTACTTC.

The chain has TRBV7-6 and TRBJ2-1; tentative D call: TRBD1 (6 bases). Germline CDR1 and CDR2: SGHVS and FNYEAQ. There are 11 residues in the CDR3. Trimming removed 7 bases at V and 7 bases at J, with 8 bases between. CDR3 region: CASMGANEQFF. The CDR3 DNA follows: TGTGCCAGCATGGGGGCTAATGAGCAGTTCTTC.

This sequence joins TRBV7-8 and TRBJ1-6; tentatively, D is TRBD1 (5 bases). Germline V CDR1 and CDR2: SGHVS, FQNEAQ. Trimming removed 3 bases from V and 12 bases from J, with 9 bases in between. The CDR3 contains 12 residues. CDR3 residues: CASSFRVQPLHF. CDR3 DNA sequence: TGTGCCAGCAGCTTCAGGGTACAACCCCTCCACTTT.

The CDR3: CASSYSQITSTDTQYF. The DNA for the CDR3 is TGTGCCAGCAGTTACAGTCAGATAACTAGCACAGATACGCAGTATTTT. The chain has TRBV27 and TRBJ2-3; D is ambiguous. This CDR3 has 16 residues. V was pared by 4 bases and J by 0 bases, with 14 bases between. The germline gives CDR1 MNHEY, CDR2 SMNVEV (reference sequence).

This chain links TRBV7-9 with TRBJ2-5, with no clear D. The CDR3 extends over 14 amino acids. In germline, CDR1 is SEHNR, CDR2 FQNEAQ (reference sequence). The V and J ends lost 0 bases and 0 bases respectively, with 5 bases between them. The CDR3 here is CASSLAEYQETQYF. The CDR3 DNA follows: TGTGCCAGCAGCTTAGCGGAGTACCAAGAGACCCAGTACTTC. Together with reference TRBV7-9 and TRBJ2-5, the CDR3 gives the full variable domain: DTGVSQNPRHKITKRGQNVTFRCDPISEHNRLYWYRQTLGQGPEFLTYFQNEAQLEKSRLLSDRFSAERPKGSFSTLEIQRTEQGDSAMYLCASSLAEYQETQYFGPGTRLLVL.

This rearrangement joins TRBV28 to TRBJ1-5, with D possibly matching TRBD1 (6 bases). V lost 8 bases and J lost 4, with 12 bases in between. CDR3 length equals 13 residues. Germline V gives CDR1 MDHEN, CDR2 SYDVKM. The CDR3 here is CASEEGGNQPQHF. In DNA, the CDR3 is TGTGCCAGCGAAGAAGGGGGTAATCAGCCCCAGCATTTT.

With regard to this clone: Likely a read error: the CDR3 ends without its conserved phenylalanine or tryptophan. The rearrangement links TRBV6-4 to TRBJ1-1; tentative D call: TRBD1 (5 bases). The CDR3 loop spans 15 amino acids. Trimming stripped 10 bases from V and 2 bases from J, with 20 bases between. Germline-derived CDR1 and CDR2 are MRHNA and SNTAGT. CDR3 nucleotides: TGTGCCACGAAATTAGACAGAAACGCTAACACTGAAGCTTTCCTT. Amino acid sequence: CATKLDRNANTEAFL.

The chain combines TRBV2 with TRBJ2-1, with 9 bases identical to TRBD1. The germline V gene has CDR1 SNHLY and CDR2 FYNNEI. J lost 4 bases, V lost 8 bases, and 3 bases had no gene match. The CDR3 has 13 residues. CDR3 in DNA: TGTGCCAGCGGGGACAGGGAATACAATGAGCAGTTCTTC. This codes for CASGDREYNEQFF.

The chain joins TRBV5-1 to TRBJ1-6, with 7 bases lining up with TRBD1. V dropped 4 bases and J dropped 6; count of bases not matched to a gene: 7. The germline V gene encodes CDR1 SGHRS and CDR2 YFSETQ. This CDR3 has 15 amino acids. The CDR3 bases are TGCGCCAGCAGCCCGACGGGACAGCTTAATTCACCCCTCCACTTT. The encoded protein is CASSPTGQLNSPLHF.

The rearrangement joins TRBV4-1 to TRBJ2-1, with 9 bases identical to TRBD1. V dropped 2 bases and J dropped 4; count of bases not matched to a gene: 3. The CDR3 is 15 residues long. Germline CDR1 and CDR2: MGHRA and YSYEKL. The CDR3 DNA follows: TGCGCCAGCAGCCAACTGGGACAGGGTTACAATGAGCAGTTCTTC. Translated: CASSQLGQGYNEQFF.

The chain carries TRBV19 and TRBJ2-1; 7 bases agree with TRBD2. V trimming: 4 bases; J trimming: 7 bases; junction bases outside the gene matches: 10. The V gene's germline CDR1 is LNHDA and CDR2 SQIVND (reference sequence). The CDR3 is 15 residues long. CDR3 in DNA: TGTGCCAGTAGTAAGGCGGGAGAGGTTTTTAATGAGCAGTTCTTC. Amino acids: CASSKAGEVFNEQFF.